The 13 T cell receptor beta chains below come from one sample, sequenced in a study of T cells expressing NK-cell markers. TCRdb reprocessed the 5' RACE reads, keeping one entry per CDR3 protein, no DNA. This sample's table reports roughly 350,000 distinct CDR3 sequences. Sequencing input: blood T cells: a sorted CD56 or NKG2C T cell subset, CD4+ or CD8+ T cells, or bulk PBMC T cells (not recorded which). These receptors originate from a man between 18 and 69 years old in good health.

The CDR3 spells CASSPQGSPYGYTF. The chain recombines TRBV12-3 or TRBV12-4 with TRBJ1-2; TCRdb indicates TRBD1, and absent DNA this call remains unverified. The CDR3 is 14 amino acids.

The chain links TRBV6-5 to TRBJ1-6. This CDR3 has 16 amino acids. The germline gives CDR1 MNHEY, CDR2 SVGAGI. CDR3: CASSYKRQLYNSPLHF.

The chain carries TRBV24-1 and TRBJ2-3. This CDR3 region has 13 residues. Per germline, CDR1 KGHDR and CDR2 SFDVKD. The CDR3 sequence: CATSESFADTQYF.

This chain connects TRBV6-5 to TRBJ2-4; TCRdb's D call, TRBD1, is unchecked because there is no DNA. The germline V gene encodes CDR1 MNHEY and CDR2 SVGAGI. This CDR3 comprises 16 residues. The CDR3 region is CASSYYGQGGKNIQYF.

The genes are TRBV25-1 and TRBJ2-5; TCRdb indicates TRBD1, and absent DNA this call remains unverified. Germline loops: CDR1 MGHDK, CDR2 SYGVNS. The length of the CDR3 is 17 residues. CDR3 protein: CASSEYRRTGQQETQYF.

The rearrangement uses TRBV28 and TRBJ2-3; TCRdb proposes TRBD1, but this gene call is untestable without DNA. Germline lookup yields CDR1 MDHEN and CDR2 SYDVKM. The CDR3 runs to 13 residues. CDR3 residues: CASSPDLADTQYF.

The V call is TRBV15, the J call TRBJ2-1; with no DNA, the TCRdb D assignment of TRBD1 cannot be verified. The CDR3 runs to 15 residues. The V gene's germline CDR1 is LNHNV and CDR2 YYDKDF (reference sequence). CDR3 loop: CATSILGQGYNEQFF.

CDR3 loop: CASTKLQGGVVETQYF. The rearrangement links TRBV6-1 to TRBJ2-5; TCRdb gives TRBD1 as the D gene, but with no DNA this cannot be confirmed. Germline loops: CDR1 MNHNS, CDR2 SASEGT. The CDR3 is 16 amino acids.

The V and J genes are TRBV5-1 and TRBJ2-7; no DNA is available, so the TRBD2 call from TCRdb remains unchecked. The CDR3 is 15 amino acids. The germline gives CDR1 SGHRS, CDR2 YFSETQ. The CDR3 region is CASSSGLAGGNEQYF.

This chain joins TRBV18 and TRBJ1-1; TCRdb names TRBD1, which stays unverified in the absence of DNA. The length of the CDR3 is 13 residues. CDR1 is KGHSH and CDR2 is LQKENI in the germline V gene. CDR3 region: CASSPSGTVEAFF.

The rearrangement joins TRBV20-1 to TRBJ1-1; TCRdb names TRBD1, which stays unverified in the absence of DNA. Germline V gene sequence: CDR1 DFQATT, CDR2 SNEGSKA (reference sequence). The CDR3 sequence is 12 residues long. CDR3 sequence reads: CSAKQGYTEAFF.

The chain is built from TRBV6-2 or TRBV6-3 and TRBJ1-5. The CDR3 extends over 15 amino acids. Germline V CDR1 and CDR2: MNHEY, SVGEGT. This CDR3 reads CASSYGWTSNQPQHF.

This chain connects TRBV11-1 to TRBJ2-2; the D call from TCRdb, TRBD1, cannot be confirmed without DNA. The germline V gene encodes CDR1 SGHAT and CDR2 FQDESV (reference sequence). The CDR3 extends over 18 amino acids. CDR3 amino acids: CASINQGRRTGDTGELFF.